This is a list of T cell receptor beta chains from one sample in a study of PD-L1 blockade in urothelial cancer. Profiled with immunoSEQ multiplex PCR; TCRdb holds only in-frame clones, not every one. The data contain some 120,000 clones, roughly 89% of them singletons. The sequenced sample was PBMCs, obtained around atezolizumab (anti-PD-L1) treatment. The source of these receptors is a man in his sixties with urothelial cancer. Each CDR3 is given with its conserved first and last residue. D genes are given only for firm matches. Clone size is not always given. Where it is, it says once, few, many or a class for expanded clones.

clone size: NA; CDR3 length: 14; V gene: TRBV18; J gene: TRBJ2-7; D gene: NA; CDR3 DNA: TGTGCCAGCTCACCGGGAGACCAAAGCTACGAGCAGTACTTC; CDR3 protein: CASSPGDQSYEQYF
clone size: NA; CDR3 length: 15; V gene: TRBV2; J gene: TRBJ1-2; D gene: NA; CDR3 DNA: TGTGCCAGCAGTGAAGTTCCAGGGGCCAGCTATGGCTACACCTTC; CDR3 protein: CASSEVPGASYGYTF
clone size: NA; CDR3 length: 16; V gene: TRBV7-9; J gene: TRBJ2-6; D gene: TRBD1; CDR3 DNA: TGTGCCAGCACCGGACAGGGTGGCCCTGGGGCCAACGTCCTGACTTTC; CDR3 protein: CASTGQGGPGANVLTF
clone size: NA; CDR3 length: 16; V gene: TRBV7-8; J gene: TRBJ1-2; D gene: NA; CDR3 DNA: TGTGCCAGCAGCTTTCAATACAGGGATCCTAACTATGGCTACACCTTC; CDR3 protein: CASSFQYRDPNYGYTF
clone size: NA; CDR3 length: 12; V gene: TRBV5-4; J gene: TRBJ1-2; D gene: NA; CDR3 DNA: TGTGCCAGCAGCTTGGAAGGGGATGGCTACACCTTC; CDR3 protein: CASSLEGDGYTF
clone size: NA; CDR3 length: 13; V gene: TRBV7-9; J gene: TRBJ2-7; D gene: NA; CDR3 DNA: TGTGCCAGCAGCTTGCAAAGCGCGTACGAGCAGTACTTC; CDR3 protein: CASSLQSAYEQYF
clone size: NA; CDR3 length: 15; V gene: TRBV28; J gene: TRBJ2-1; D gene: NA; CDR3 DNA: TGTGCCAGCAGCCCAGCGGAGAGCTCCTACAATGAGCAGTTCTTC; CDR3 protein: CASSPAESSYNEQFF
clone size: NA; CDR3 length: 15; V gene: TRBV19; J gene: TRBJ1-2; D gene: TRBD1; CDR3 DNA: TGTGCCAGTAGTCTCCTGAGACAGGGGGTCTATGGCTACACCTTC; CDR3 protein: CASSLLRQGVYGYTF
clone size: NA; CDR3 length: 16; V gene: TRBV5-6; J gene: TRBJ2-3; D gene: NA; CDR3 DNA: TGTGCCAGCAGCTTGCGAGGGGGTCAGAGGACAGATACGCAGTATTTT; CDR3 protein: CASSLRGGQRTDTQYF
clone size: NA; CDR3 length: 15; V gene: TRBV7-2; J gene: TRBJ2-1; D gene: TRBD2; CDR3 DNA: TGTGCCAGCAGCACCGCGGGAGGCTCCTACAATGAGCAGTTCTTC; CDR3 protein: CASSTAGGSYNEQFF
clone size: NA; CDR3 length: 17; V gene: TRBV18; J gene: TRBJ2-3; D gene: NA; CDR3 DNA: TGTGCCAGCTCACCACCCACAGGCGCCCGACTCACAGATACGCAGTATTTT; CDR3 protein: CASSPPTGARLTDTQYF
clone size: NA; CDR3 length: 16; V gene: TRBV18; J gene: TRBJ1-4; D gene: TRBD1; CDR3 DNA: TGTGCCAGCTCACTTGTTGCGGGACAGAATAATGAAAAACTGTTTTTT; CDR3 protein: CASSLVAGQNNEKLFF
clone size: NA; CDR3 length: 13; V gene: TRBV30; J gene: TRBJ1-1; D gene: NA; CDR3 DNA: TGTGCCTGGAGTGTACAGGTAAACACTGAAGCTTTCTTT; CDR3 protein: CAWSVQVNTEAFF
clone size: few; CDR3 length: 14; V gene: TRBV9; J gene: TRBJ2-3; D gene: NA; CDR3 DNA: TGTGCCAGCAGCTCCAGACAGGAAACAGATACGCAGTATTTT; CDR3 protein: CASSSRQETDTQYF
clone size: once; CDR3 length: 15; V gene: TRBV7-9; J gene: TRBJ2-3; D gene: NA; CDR3 DNA: TGTGCCAGCACCCCGGGCGGGGCTAGCACAGATACGCAGTATTTT; CDR3 protein: CASTPGGASTDTQYF
clone size: NA; CDR3 length: 17; V gene: TRBV4-2; J gene: TRBJ2-3; D gene: TRBD2; CDR3 DNA: TGTGCCAGCAGCCAAGACCCTCAGCGGGGGGGGGCAGATACGCAGTATTTT; CDR3 protein: CASSQDPQRGGADTQYF
clone size: NA; CDR3 length: 13; V gene: TRBV18; J gene: TRBJ1-5; D gene: NA; CDR3 DNA: TGTGCCAGCTCACCACAGGGGGTCCAGCCCCAGCATTTT; CDR3 protein: CASSPQGVQPQHF
clone size: few; CDR3 length: 15; V gene: TRBV27; J gene: TRBJ2-2; D gene: TRBD1; CDR3 DNA: TGTGCCAGCAGTCCTAGACAGGGCGACACCGGGGAGCTGTTTTTT; CDR3 protein: CASSPRQGDTGELFF
clone size: NA; CDR3 length: 13; V gene: TRBV10-1; J gene: TRBJ1-5; D gene: TRBD1; CDR3 DNA: TGCGCCAGCAGGGTGGACAGGGGTGAGCCCCAGCATTTT; CDR3 protein: CASRVDRGEPQHF
clone size: NA; CDR3 length: 14; V gene: TRBV27; J gene: TRBJ1-4; D gene: NA; CDR3 DNA: TGTGCCAGCAGCCCACTTGTAACTAATGAAAAACTGTTTTTT; CDR3 protein: CASSPLVTNEKLFF
clone size: NA; CDR3 length: 19; V gene: TRBV5-1; J gene: TRBJ1-1; D gene: TRBD1; CDR3 DNA: TGCGCCAGCAGCCCCTCCCCACGGGACAGGGGGTTGCAGAACACTGAAGCTTTCTTT; CDR3 protein: CASSPSPRDRGLQNTEAFF
clone size: NA; CDR3 length: 13; V gene: TRBV30; J gene: TRBJ1-4; D gene: TRBD1; CDR3 DNA: TGTGCCTGCCGACAGGGGGGGGGTGAAAAACTGTTTTTT; CDR3 protein: CACRQGGGEKLFF
clone size: NA; CDR3 length: 13; V gene: TRBV2; J gene: TRBJ2-7; D gene: NA; CDR3 DNA: TGTGCCAGCAGTGACCCCCAGGGAAACGAGCAGTACTTC; CDR3 protein: CASSDPQGNEQYF
clone size: once; CDR3 length: 15; V gene: TRBV15; J gene: TRBJ2-7; D gene: TRBD2; CDR3 DNA: TGTGCCACCAGCAGAGATCTCGGGGGGGTAGAGGAGCAGTACTTC; CDR3 protein: CATSRDLGGVEEQYF
clone size: NA; CDR3 length: 17; V gene: TRBV27; J gene: TRBJ2-6; D gene: NA; CDR3 DNA: TGTGCCAGCAGTTTGTTCCCCCCAGGGGTTGGGGCCAACGTCCTGACTTTC; CDR3 protein: CASSLFPPGVGANVLTF
clone size: NA; CDR3 length: 13; V gene: TRBV5-1; J gene: TRBJ2-7; D gene: NA; CDR3 DNA: TGCGCCAGCAGCTTGGACAGTTCCTCTGAGCAGTACTTC; CDR3 protein: CASSLDSSSEQYF
clone size: NA; CDR3 length: 12; V gene: TRBV19; J gene: TRBJ2-1; D gene: NA; CDR3 DNA: TGTGCCAGTAGTCCAGGATACAATGAGCAGTTCTTC; CDR3 protein: CASSPGYNEQFF
clone size: NA; CDR3 length: 16; V gene: TRBV5-1; J gene: TRBJ1-5; D gene: TRBD1; CDR3 DNA: TGCGCCAGCAGCTCCGGGACAGGGGACCTCAATCAGCCCCAGCATTTT; CDR3 protein: CASSSGTGDLNQPQHF
clone size: NA; CDR3 length: 13; V gene: TRBV19; J gene: TRBJ2-5; D gene: NA; CDR3 DNA: TGTGCCAGTAGAGGTTGGGGGCCGGAGACCCAGTACTTC; CDR3 protein: CASRGWGPETQYF
clone size: once; CDR3 length: 15; V gene: TRBV27; J gene: TRBJ1-2; D gene: NA; CDR3 DNA: TGTGCCAGCAGTTTACTCCGCGGATTTAACTATGGCTACACCTTC; CDR3 protein: CASSLLRGFNYGYTF
clone size: NA; CDR3 length: 17; V gene: TRBV5-1; J gene: TRBJ2-1; D gene: TRBD2; CDR3 DNA: TGCGCCAGCAGCTCGATAGCGGGGGGGCCCCCCTACAATGAGCAGTTCTTC; CDR3 protein: CASSSIAGGPPYNEQFF
clone size: NA; CDR3 length: 18; V gene: TRBV15; J gene: TRBJ1-4; D gene: NA; CDR3 DNA: TGTGCCACCAGCAGAGCTCCGGGTTCTAGCACAACTAATGAAAAACTGTTTTTT; CDR3 protein: CATSRAPGSSTTNEKLFF
clone size: NA; CDR3 length: 15; V gene: TRBV2; J gene: TRBJ2-2; D gene: TRBD2; CDR3 DNA: TGTGCCAGCAGTCGGACTAGCGTGGAAACCGGGGAGCTGTTTTTT; CDR3 protein: CASSRTSVETGELFF
clone size: few; CDR3 length: 13; V gene: TRBV12-5; J gene: TRBJ2-3; D gene: TRBD1; CDR3 DNA: TGTGCTAGTGGTCTGGGACAGTCAGATACGCAGTATTTT; CDR3 protein: CASGLGQSDTQYF
clone size: once; CDR3 length: 15; V gene: TRBV5-1; J gene: TRBJ2-5; D gene: NA; CDR3 DNA: TGCGCCAGCAGCTTGGTTGGGCTGGTTCAAGAGACCCAGTACTTC; CDR3 protein: CASSLVGLVQETQYF
clone size: NA; CDR3 length: 15; V gene: TRBV25-1; J gene: TRBJ1-6; D gene: TRBD1; CDR3 DNA: TGTGCCAGCAGCAGGGGGCAGGCACCTAATTCACCCCTCCACTTT; CDR3 protein: CASSRGQAPNSPLHF
clone size: NA; CDR3 length: 14; V gene: TRBV19; J gene: TRBJ1-1; D gene: NA; CDR3 DNA: TGTGCCAGTATCCGGACGGGGGTGAACACTGAAGCTTTCTTT; CDR3 protein: CASIRTGVNTEAFF
clone size: once; CDR3 length: 13; V gene: TRBV5-4; J gene: TRBJ1-1; D gene: TRBD1; CDR3 DNA: TGTGCCAGCAACCGACAGGGGAGCACTGAAGCTTTCTTT; CDR3 protein: CASNRQGSTEAFF
clone size: NA; CDR3 length: 15; V gene: TRBV11-3; J gene: TRBJ1-2; D gene: TRBD1; CDR3 DNA: TGTGCCAGCAGCTTAGTATCGACAGGGCCCGCTGGCTACACCTTC; CDR3 protein: CASSLVSTGPAGYTF
clone size: NA; CDR3 length: 14; V gene: TRBV14; J gene: TRBJ2-7; D gene: NA; CDR3 DNA: TGTGCCAGCAGCCAAAATAGTTTTCCCTACGAGCAGTACTTC; CDR3 protein: CASSQNSFPYEQYF
clone size: NA; CDR3 length: 13; V gene: TRBV11-2; J gene: TRBJ2-7; D gene: TRBD1; CDR3 DNA: TGTGCCAGCAGCTTTAGACAGGGTAAAGAGCAGTACTTC; CDR3 protein: CASSFRQGKEQYF
clone size: NA; CDR3 length: 15; V gene: TRBV7-2; J gene: TRBJ2-7; D gene: NA; CDR3 DNA: TGTGCCAGCAGCTTAGATGGGGGGGGCTTAGGCGAGCAGTACTTC; CDR3 protein: CASSLDGGGLGEQYF
clone size: NA; CDR3 length: 15; V gene: TRBV28; J gene: TRBJ2-7; D gene: NA; CDR3 DNA: TGTGCCAGCAGTTTCCTCGGACAGTCCCCTCGCGAGCAGTACTTC; CDR3 protein: CASSFLGQSPREQYF
clone size: NA; CDR3 length: 11; V gene: TRBV27; J gene: TRBJ2-7; D gene: NA; CDR3 DNA: TGTGCCAGCAGTTCTGCCTACGAGCAGTACTTC; CDR3 protein: CASSSAYEQYF
clone size: NA; CDR3 length: 13; V gene: TRBV5-1; J gene: TRBJ1-1; D gene: NA; CDR3 DNA: TGCGCCAGCAGCCCGTTATTGAACACTGAAGCTTTCTTT; CDR3 protein: CASSPLLNTEAFF
clone size: once; CDR3 length: 13; V gene: TRBV27; J gene: TRBJ2-7; D gene: NA; CDR3 DNA: TGTGCCAGCAGGGGGCTAAGCTCCTACGAGCAGTACTTC; CDR3 protein: CASRGLSSYEQYF
clone size: NA; CDR3 length: 12; V gene: TRBV5-6; J gene: TRBJ2-7; D gene: NA; CDR3 DNA: TGTGCCAGCAGCTTGTTCCTCTACGAGCAGTACTTC; CDR3 protein: CASSLFLYEQYF
clone size: NA; CDR3 length: 15; V gene: TRBV7-9; J gene: TRBJ2-3; D gene: NA; CDR3 DNA: TGTGCCAGCAGCTGGGGAGAAGGCTACACAGATACGCAGTATTTT; CDR3 protein: CASSWGEGYTDTQYF